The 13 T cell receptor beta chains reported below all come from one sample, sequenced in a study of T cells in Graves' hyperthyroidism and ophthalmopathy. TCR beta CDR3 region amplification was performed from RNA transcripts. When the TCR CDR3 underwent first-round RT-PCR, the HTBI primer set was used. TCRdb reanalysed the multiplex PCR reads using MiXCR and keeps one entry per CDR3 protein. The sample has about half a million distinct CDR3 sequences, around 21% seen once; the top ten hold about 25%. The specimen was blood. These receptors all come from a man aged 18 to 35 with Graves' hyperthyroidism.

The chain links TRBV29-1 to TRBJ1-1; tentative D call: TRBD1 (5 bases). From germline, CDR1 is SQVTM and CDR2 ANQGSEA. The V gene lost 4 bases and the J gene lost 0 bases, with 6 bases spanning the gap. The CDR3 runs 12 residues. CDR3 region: CSVVRVNTEAFF. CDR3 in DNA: TGCAGCGTTGTCAGGGTGAACACTGAAGCTTTCTTT.

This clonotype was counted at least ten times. Written as DNA, the CDR3 is TGTGCCAGCAGAACCGGGACGGATCAAGAGACCCAGTACTTC. This codes for CASRTGTDQETQYF. V and J are TRBV12-3 or TRBV12-4 and TRBJ2-5; TRBD1 or TRBD2 may be the D gene (5 bases each). The CDR3 consists of 14 residues. V lost 6 bases and J lost 2, with 13 bases in between.

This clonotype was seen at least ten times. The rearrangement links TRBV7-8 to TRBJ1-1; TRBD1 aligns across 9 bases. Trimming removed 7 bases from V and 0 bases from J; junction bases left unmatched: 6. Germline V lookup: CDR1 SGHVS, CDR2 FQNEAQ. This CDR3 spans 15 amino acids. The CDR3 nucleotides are TGTGCCAGCACAAGGACAGGGGCGGTGAACACTGAAGCTTTCTTT. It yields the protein CASTRTGAVNTEAFF.

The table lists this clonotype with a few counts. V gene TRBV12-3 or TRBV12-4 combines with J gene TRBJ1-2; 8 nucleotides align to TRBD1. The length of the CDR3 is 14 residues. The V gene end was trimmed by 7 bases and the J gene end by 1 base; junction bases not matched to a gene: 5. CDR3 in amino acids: CASTRTGFNYGYTF. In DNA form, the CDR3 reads TGTGCCAGCACTCGGACAGGGTTTAACTATGGCTACACCTTC.

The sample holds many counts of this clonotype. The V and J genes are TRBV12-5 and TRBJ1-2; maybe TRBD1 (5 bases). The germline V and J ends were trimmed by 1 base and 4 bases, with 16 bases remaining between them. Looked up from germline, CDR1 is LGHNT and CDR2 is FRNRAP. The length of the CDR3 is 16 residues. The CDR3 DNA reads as TGTGCTAGTGGTTTGGACAGGACTATTACCTCCTATGGCTACACCTTC. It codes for CASGLDRTITSYGYTF.

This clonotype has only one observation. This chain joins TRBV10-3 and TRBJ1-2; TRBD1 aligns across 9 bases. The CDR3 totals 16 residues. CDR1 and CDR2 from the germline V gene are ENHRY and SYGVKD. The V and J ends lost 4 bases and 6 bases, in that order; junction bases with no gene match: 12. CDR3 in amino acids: CAISGGGQGGTHGYTF. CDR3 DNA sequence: TGTGCCATCAGTGGCGGGGGACAGGGCGGAACCCATGGCTACACCTTC.

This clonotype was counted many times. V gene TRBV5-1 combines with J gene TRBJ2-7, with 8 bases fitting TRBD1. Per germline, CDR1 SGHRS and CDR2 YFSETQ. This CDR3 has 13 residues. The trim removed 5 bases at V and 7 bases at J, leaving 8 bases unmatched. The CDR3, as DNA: TGCGCCAGCAGTCGGACAGGGCTCGGGGAGCAGTACTTC. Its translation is CASSRTGLGEQYF.

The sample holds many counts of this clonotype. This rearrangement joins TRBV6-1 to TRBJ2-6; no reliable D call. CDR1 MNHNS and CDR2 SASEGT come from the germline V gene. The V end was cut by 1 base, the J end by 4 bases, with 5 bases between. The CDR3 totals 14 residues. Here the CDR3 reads CASSEGPGANVLTF. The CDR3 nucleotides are TGTGCCAGCAGTGAAGGACCGGGGGCCAACGTCCTGACTTTC.

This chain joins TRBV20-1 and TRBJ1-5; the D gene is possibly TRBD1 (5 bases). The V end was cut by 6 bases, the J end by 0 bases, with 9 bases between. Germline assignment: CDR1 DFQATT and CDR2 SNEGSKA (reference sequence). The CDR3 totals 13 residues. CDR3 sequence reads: CSATGTSNQPQHF. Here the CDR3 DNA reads TGCAGTGCGACCGGGACTAGCAATCAGCCCCAGCATTTT.

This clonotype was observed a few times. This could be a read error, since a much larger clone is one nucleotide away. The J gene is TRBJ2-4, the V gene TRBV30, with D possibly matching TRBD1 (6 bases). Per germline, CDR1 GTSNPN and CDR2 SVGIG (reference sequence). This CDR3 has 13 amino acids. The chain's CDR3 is CAWKGEWLVIKYF. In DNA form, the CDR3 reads TGTGCCTGGAAGGGGGAGTGGTTGGTCATTAAGTACTTC.

CDR3 residues: CASSGTRSDTQYF. CDR3 DNA sequence: TGTGCCAGCAGTGGGACTAGATCAGATACGCAGTATTTT. This sequence joins TRBV2 and TRBJ2-3; 7 bases match TRBD2. Germline V gives CDR1 SNHLY, CDR2 FYNNEI. The CDR3 sequence is 13 residues long. After removal of 4 bases from V and 4 bases from J, the junction contained 2 bases not matched to a gene.

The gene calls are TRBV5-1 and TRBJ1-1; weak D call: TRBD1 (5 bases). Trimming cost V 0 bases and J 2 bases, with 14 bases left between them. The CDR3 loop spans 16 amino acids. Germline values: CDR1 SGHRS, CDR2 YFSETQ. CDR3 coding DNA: TGCGCCAGCAGCTTGGCCCTTGGAGGGGTAAACACTGAAGCTTTCTTT. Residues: CASSLALGGVNTEAFF.

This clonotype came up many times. The CDR3, as DNA: TGCAGCGTTGCCCGGATGAACACTGAAGCTTTCTTT. It encodes CSVARMNTEAFF. The V gene is TRBV29-1, the J gene TRBJ1-1; no reliable D call. The ends were cut back, 4 bases at V and 0 bases at J, with 6 bases in the middle. CDR1 and CDR2 (germline): SQVTM, ANQGSEA. The CDR3 length is 12 residues.